This TCR beta chain was sequenced during a study of shared clonotypes between healthy human individuals. Across the study: Donors had three CD4 naive, three CD4 memory, two CD8 naive and one CD8 memory plate apiece.

The length of the CDR3 is 15 residues. Germline V gene lookup returns CDR1 LNHDA and CDR2 SQIVND (reference sequence). Trimming removed 4 bases from V and 5 bases from J; junction bases left unmatched: 6. The repertoire was sequenced with immunoSEQ multiplex PCR; TCRdb's copy has only in-frame clones and lacks some. The sample lists about 1.5 million clones, about 96% occurring once. Sequenced input: naive CD4+ T cells sorted from blood. Noted subset: CD45RA+ positively selected. The rearrangement joins TRBV19 to TRBJ1-5, with 9 bases lining up with TRBD1. The receptor was derived from a man aged 25 to 45 in good health. The CDR3 is CASSKGTGRHQPQHF. The CDR3 DNA reads TGTGCCAGTAGTAAGGGGACAGGGCGGCATCAGCCCCAGCATTTT.